These 28 T cell receptor beta chains came from one sample sequenced in a study of Ad26.COV2.S vaccination and SARS-CoV-2 variants. TCRdb's copy holds only in-frame clones and misses some; the assay was immunoSEQ multiplex PCR. The sample records around 340,000 clones, about 86% being singletons. Treatment specified: some 20 received Ad26.COV2.S at low or high dose, single or two shots; several received placebo; per-sample allocation not given. Sampling happened 63 days after the first vaccine or placebo injection. Sequencing used peripheral blood, obtained in a trial of Ad26.COV2.S vaccine versus placebo. Receptors originate from a person aged 18-60 years who received the Ad26.COV2.S COVID-19 vaccine or a placebo.

The V call is TRBV28, the J call TRBJ1-2, with D perhaps matching TRBD1 (5 bases). CDR3 length equals 12 residues. The ends were cut back, 5 bases at V and 8 bases at J, with 12 bases in the middle. Germline values: CDR1 MDHEN, CDR2 SYDVKM. CDR3 sequence reads: CASSQDNGGYTF. DNA of the CDR3: TGTGCCAGCAGTCAGGACAATGGAGGCTACACCTTC.

The rearrangement joins TRBV7-8 to TRBJ2-6; D uncertain. The CDR3 loop spans 15 amino acids. Germline V lookup: CDR1 SGHVS, CDR2 FQNEAQ. Trimming stripped 1 base from V and 3 bases from J, with 7 bases between. The CDR3 DNA is TGTGCCAGCAGCTTAGGTCTGGGTGGGGCCAACGTCCTGACTTTC. It encodes CASSLGLGGANVLTF.

The V call is TRBV7-2, the J call TRBJ2-7, with 8 bases that match TRBD1. The CDR3 has 14 amino acids. Trimming took 4 bases from V and 5 from J; bases not matched to a gene: 7. Germline V gene lookup returns CDR1 SGHTA and CDR2 FQGNSA. The chain's CDR3 is CASSYGQGVHEQYF. The DNA of the CDR3 is TGTGCCAGCAGCTACGGACAGGGAGTGCACGAGCAGTACTTC.

This chain links TRBV4-1 with TRBJ2-1; 8 bases line up with TRBD1. J lost 12 bases, V lost 1 base, and 8 bases had no gene match. CDR3 length: 14 residues. Germline-derived CDR1 and CDR2 are MGHRA and YSYEKL. The CDR3 here is CASSQVGTGQGQFF. In DNA, the CDR3 is TGCGCCAGCAGCCAAGTCGGGACAGGCCAAGGGCAGTTCTTC.

The chain couples TRBV7-8 to TRBJ1-2, with 8 bases fitting TRBD1. With 4 bases clipped from V and 2 bases from J, the junction kept 9 bases outside the gene matches. Germline V gene sequence: CDR1 SGHVS, CDR2 FQNEAQ. The CDR3 is made up of 16 amino acids. The chain's CDR3 is CASSSLWDRLNYGYTF. CDR3 nucleotide sequence: TGTGCCAGCAGCTCTTTGTGGGACAGGCTAAACTATGGCTACACCTTC.

The chain uses TRBV24-1 and TRBJ2-2; the match to TRBD1 covers 7 bases. The CDR3 runs to 14 residues. Germline assignment: CDR1 KGHDR and CDR2 SFDVKD. V was pared by 8 bases and J by 0 bases, with 2 bases of the junction left unmatched. CDR3 DNA sequence: TGTGCCACCACTGGGACAGCGAACACCGGGGAGCTGTTTTTT. Translated: CATTGTANTGELFF.

This rearrangement joins TRBV28 to TRBJ2-7; TRBD2 might be the D (5 bases). The germline gives CDR1 MDHEN, CDR2 SYDVKM. Between the trimmed V and J ends, which lost 3 bases and 4 bases, there was a span of 10 bases. The CDR3 contains 13 residues. The CDR3 loop is CASSFGSGYEQYF. CDR3 coding DNA: TGTGCCAGCAGTTTCGGGTCGGGGTACGAGCAGTACTTC.

The chain is built from TRBV5-5 and TRBJ2-7; D may be TRBD2 (6 bases). The germline gives CDR1 SGHKS, CDR2 YYEKEE (reference sequence). V lost 3 bases, J lost 3 bases, and 10 bases lay in between. There are 13 residues in the CDR3. CDR3 residues: CASSSRGSYEQYF. CDR3 DNA: TGTGCCAGCAGCTCGCGGGGCAGCTACGAGCAGTACTTC.

V usage is TRBV7-2 and J usage is TRBJ1-1, with TRBD1 identical over 7 bases. With V trimmed by 5 bases and J by 5 bases, 2 bases remained unmatched. Germline V CDR1 and CDR2: SGHTA, FQGNSA. The CDR3 loop spans 12 amino acids. CDR3 in DNA: TGTGCCAGCAGCGACAGGGTTACTGAAGCTTTCTTT. This translates into CASSDRVTEAFF.

V is TRBV19 and J is TRBJ1-1; no reliable D call. V gave up 5 bases and J gave up 8 bases, with 9 bases separating them. The CDR3 spans 11 residues. The germline V gene has CDR1 LNHDA and CDR2 SQIVND (reference sequence). The CDR3 loop is CASSGRAEAFF. The DNA of the CDR3 is TGTGCCAGTAGTGGGCGGGCCGAAGCTTTCTTT.

V and J are TRBV5-5 and TRBJ1-5, with a tentative D call TRBD1 (6 bases). Between the trimmed V and J ends, which lost 4 bases and 0 bases, there was a span of 14 bases. This CDR3 contains 16 residues. Germline V CDR1 and CDR2: SGHKS, YYEKEE (reference sequence). This chain's CDR3 is CASSPGASTSNQPQHF. CDR3 nucleotides: TGTGCCAGCAGCCCGGGGGCATCCACTAGCAATCAGCCCCAGCATTTT.

This sequence joins TRBV28 and TRBJ1-1; D not certain. CDR1 and CDR2 from the germline V gene are MDHEN and SYDVKM. The V end was cut by 6 bases, the J end by 0 bases, with 8 bases between. CDR3 length: 13 residues. DNA of the CDR3: TGTGCCAGCAGCTTCACCCTGAACACTGAAGCTTTCTTT. This codes for CASSFTLNTEAFF.

This chain joins TRBV19 and TRBJ2-7, with D perhaps matching TRBD1 or TRBD2 (6 bases each). The CDR3 loop spans 13 amino acids. Trimming stripped 11 bases from V and 3 bases from J, with 17 bases between. Germline CDR1 and CDR2: LNHDA and SQIVND (reference sequence). The CDR3 here is CAWGARGRYEQYF. The CDR3 bases are TGTGCCTGGGGGGCTAGGGGCCGCTACGAGCAGTACTTC.

The chain uses TRBV10-3 and TRBJ1-6, with D maybe TRBD1 (6 bases). The CDR3 totals 16 residues. Trimming pared 10 bases from V and 7 bases from J, leaving 23 bases between. Germline V CDR1 and CDR2: ENHRY, SYGVKD. The CDR3 DNA is TGTGCCACCCGGGGGCAGGCGGCCAGCGTGAATTCACCCCTCCACTTT. Protein product: CATRGQAASVNSPLHF.

V usage is TRBV19 and J usage is TRBJ2-3; D ambiguous. CDR1 and CDR2 (germline): LNHDA, SQIVND (reference sequence). Trimming took off 4 bases at V and 4 bases at J, with 9 bases between the two ends. CDR3 length equals 13 residues. CDR3 amino acids: CASSRPSSDTQYF. CDR3 nucleotide sequence: TGTGCCAGTAGTAGGCCCTCGTCAGATACGCAGTATTTT.

This sequence joins TRBV7-9 and TRBJ1-2; unclear D gene. The CDR3 has 11 amino acids. V lost 4 bases and J 4 bases, leaving 4 bases between the germline ends. Per the germline V gene, CDR1 is SEHNR and CDR2 is FQNEAQ (reference sequence). The CDR3 nucleotides read TGTGCCAGCAGCTCCGCCTATGGCTACACCTTC. This gives the protein CASSSAYGYTF.

The J gene is TRBJ2-5, the V gene TRBV19; D not resolved. V gave up 5 bases and J gave up 1 base, with 14 bases separating them. This CDR3 is 15 amino acids long. CDR1 is LNHDA and CDR2 is SQIVND in the germline V gene (reference sequence). The CDR3 DNA sequence: TGTGCCAGTAGTGGTAAGCGCACTCCCCAAGAGACCCAGTACTTC. Translated, it gives CASSGKRTPQETQYF.

CDR3: CASSLSGRAVYEQYF. CDR3 DNA sequence: TGTGCCAGTAGTTTAAGCGGGAGGGCCGTGTACGAGCAGTACTTC. The chain recombines TRBV19 with TRBJ2-7; 10 nucleotides agree with TRBD2. With V trimmed by 5 bases and J by 4 bases, 8 bases remained unmatched. Per germline, CDR1 LNHDA and CDR2 SQIVND (reference sequence). The CDR3 extends over 15 amino acids.

V is TRBV9 and J is TRBJ2-1, with D perhaps TRBD1 or TRBD2 (6 bases each). The V and J ends lost 0 bases and 2 bases respectively, with 9 bases between them. Germline V CDR1 and CDR2: SGDLS, YYNGEE. This CDR3 region has 15 residues. The CDR3 DNA sequence: TGTGCCAGCAGCGTAGTTGGGGGGCCCTACAATGAGCAGTTCTTC. The encoded protein is CASSVVGGPYNEQFF.

V usage is TRBV20-1 and J usage is TRBJ1-3; D is ambiguous. There are 11 residues in the CDR3. Trimming left V 5 bases short and J 3 bases short, with 5 bases between. CDR1 and CDR2 from the germline V gene are DFQATT and SNEGSKA (reference sequence). The chain's CDR3 is CSARHGNTIYF. The CDR3 DNA sequence: TGCAGTGCTCGACATGGAAACACCATATATTTT.

The chain joins TRBV5-5 to TRBJ2-3; unclear D gene. This CDR3 is 14 amino acids long. Per the germline V gene, CDR1 is SGHKS and CDR2 is YYEKEE (reference sequence). V was pared by 1 base and J by 5 bases, with 11 bases between. The chain's CDR3 is CASSLKDARDTQYF. The CDR3 nucleotides are TGTGCCAGCAGCTTGAAGGACGCCAGAGATACGCAGTATTTT.

The chain uses TRBV29-1 and TRBJ2-7; TRBD2 matches 11 bases. J was trimmed by 7 bases and V by 1 base; bases with no gene match: 9. The germline V gene has CDR1 SQVTM and CDR2 ANQGSEA. CDR3 length: 15 amino acids. The CDR3, as DNA: TGCAGCGTTGAAGCTCTACTAGCGGGAGTGAGGGAGCAGTACTTC. Protein sequence: CSVEALLAGVREQYF.

The chain joins TRBV27 to TRBJ1-5; 8 nucleotides agree with TRBD1. Germline V gene lookup returns CDR1 MNHEY and CDR2 SMNVEV (reference sequence). The length of the CDR3 is 14 residues. Germline trimming cut 8 bases from V and 6 bases from J; bases unmatched to any gene: 9. CDR3 amino acids: CASASQGAGQPQHF. The DNA for the CDR3 is TGTGCCAGCGCATCGCAGGGGGCAGGTCAGCCCCAGCATTTT.

Comments on this clone: A read error may account for a junction end that differs from germline. V is TRBV2 and J is TRBJ1-5, with 10 bases fitting TRBD1. This CDR3 spans 12 amino acids. Germline CDR1 reads SNHLY; CDR2 reads FYNNEI. The CDR3 DNA reads TGTGCCAGCAGGGGATGGGACAGGGGCCTGAATTTT. Amino acid sequence: CASRGWDRGLNF.

This sequence joins TRBV12-1 and TRBJ2-5; no check of the table's D call, TRBD1, against the DNA was made. TRBV12-1 is marked as a pseudogene. CDR3 size: 15 residues. Here the CDR3 DNA reads TGTGCCAGCAGCCTCCGGGACAGGGTTCAAGAGACCCAGTACTTC. Encoded protein: CASSLRDRVQETQYF.

This rearrangement joins TRBV28 to TRBJ2-7, with 7 nucleotides matching TRBD2. CDR3 length: 15 residues. Trimming cost V 1 base and J 3 bases; bases outside gene matches: 6. Germline CDR1 MDHEN, CDR2 SYDVKM. The DNA for the CDR3 is TGTGCCAGCAGTTTATCGCGAGGCGGGAGCTACGAGCAGTACTTC. Its protein product is CASSLSRGGSYEQYF.

This chain connects TRBV7-2 to TRBJ2-7; possible D gene TRBD1, 6 bases. Trimming pared 4 bases from V and 3 bases from J, leaving 7 bases between. Looked up from germline, CDR1 is SGHTA and CDR2 is FQGNSA. The CDR3 spans 12 residues. CDR3 region: CASSSGVYEQYF. CDR3 DNA: TGTGCCAGCAGCTCAGGGGTCTACGAGCAGTACTTC. The variable domain in full, completed from reference TRBV7-2 and TRBJ2-7, reads GAGVSQSPSNKVTEKGKDVELRCDPISGHTALYWYRQSLGQGLEFLIYFQGNSAPDKSGLPSDRFSAERTGGSVSTLTIQRTQQEDSAVYLCASSSGVYEQYFGPGTRLTVT.

The chain has TRBV27 and TRBJ2-7; D possibly corresponds to TRBD1 (6 bases). CDR1 and CDR2 (germline): MNHEY, SMNVEV (reference sequence). The CDR3 has 15 residues. The V and J ends lost 5 bases and 1 base respectively, with 15 bases between them. CDR3 protein: CASSPGTPASYEQYF. In DNA, the CDR3 is TGTGCCAGCAGTCCGGGGACACCAGCTTCCTACGAGCAGTACTTC.